The next 29 T cell receptor beta chains were all read from a single sample in a study of control samples from healthy donors and cancer patients. Repertoires were generated with immunoSEQ multiplex PCR, while TCRdb's copy carries only in-frame clones and drops some. The sample yields approximately 120,000 clones, about nine tenths seen once. The sample comprised blood. These receptors were obtained from a human donor in good health. The donor label of this sample is uncertain.

This clone was detected a few times. The chain links TRBV28 to TRBJ2-7, with 11 bases matching TRBD1. This CDR3 spans 14 amino acids. The V gene's germline CDR1 is MDHEN and CDR2 SYDVKM. The junction had 7 bases not matched to a gene; V was cut back by 5 bases and J by 7 bases. In nucleotides, the CDR3 is TGTGCCAGCAGTCCCGGGACAGGGGGTATTGAGCAGTACTTC. Translated: CASSPGTGGIEQYF.

The chain joins TRBV5-1 to TRBJ1-1, with 9 bases matching TRBD1. The V and J ends lost 4 bases and 6 bases, in that order; junction bases with no gene match: 10. The CDR3 runs to 15 residues. Germline CDR1 is SGHRS and CDR2 is YFSETQ. CDR3 sequence: CASSLTGQGFAEAFF. DNA of the CDR3: TGCGCCAGCAGCCTTACTGGACAGGGGTTTGCTGAAGCTTTCTTT.

The chain has TRBV3-1 (or the pseudogene TRBV3-2) and TRBJ1-1, with D maybe TRBD1 (5 bases). Trimming took off 3 bases at V and 0 bases at J, with 11 bases between the two ends. Germline values: CDR1 LGHDT, CDR2 YNNKEL (reference sequence). The CDR3 extends over 15 amino acids. The DNA for the CDR3 is TGTGCCAGCAGCCAGGTCGACAGCTTGAACACTGAAGCTTTCTTT. Its translation is CASSQVDSLNTEAFF.

V gene TRBV6-6 combines with J gene TRBJ2-7; D is possibly TRBD1 (6 bases). Germline V gives CDR1 MNHNY, CDR2 SVGAGI (reference sequence). The CDR3 runs 13 residues. The V end was cut by 2 bases, the J end by 3 bases, with 8 bases between. CDR3 DNA: TGTGCCAGCAGTTACGGGACAAGCTACGAGCAGTACTTC. Its protein is CASSYGTSYEQYF.

The genes are TRBV24-1 and TRBJ1-2; D gene unclear. The CDR3 totals 16 residues. Trimming pared 3 bases from V and 2 bases from J, leaving 15 bases between. Germline V lookup: CDR1 KGHDR, CDR2 SFDVKD. DNA of the CDR3: TGTGCCACCAGTGATGCCCGGCAGCCCACGAACTATGGCTACACCTTC. Amino acid sequence: CATSDARQPTNYGYTF.

The genes are TRBV28 and TRBJ1-1, with a weak D call TRBD1 (5 bases). The CDR3 length is 14 residues. The V end lost 7 bases, the J end lost 2 bases, and 14 bases lay between the germline ends. Looked up from germline, CDR1 is MDHEN and CDR2 is SYDVKM. DNA for the CDR3: TGTGCCAGCACCCGGGACCAGGGAAACACTGAAGCTTTCTTT. Protein: CASTRDQGNTEAFF. The full variable domain, its missing parts supplied by reference TRBV28 and TRBJ1-1, is DVKVTQSSRYLVKRTGEKVFLECVQDMDHENMFWYRQDPGLGLRLIYFSYDVKMKEKGDIPEGYSVSREKKERFSLILESASTNQTSMYLCASTRDQGNTEAFFGQGTRLTVV.

The CDR3 DNA sequence: TGTGCCAGCAGCTTAAAGACAGTTAATCAGCCCCAGCATTTT. Protein sequence: CASSLKTVNQPQHF. This rearrangement joins TRBV5-6 to TRBJ1-5; a possible D gene is TRBD1 (5 bases). The germline V and J ends were trimmed by 2 bases and 4 bases, with 10 bases remaining between them. This CDR3 comprises 14 residues. Germline CDR1 SGHDT, CDR2 YYEEEE.

This clone was detected a few times. The rearrangement joins TRBV7-2 to TRBJ2-1, with unresolved D. Germline V gene data show CDR1 as SGHTA and CDR2 as FQGNSA. The V end lost 2 bases, the J end lost 0 bases, and 5 bases lay between the germline ends. This CDR3 comprises 14 residues. CDR3 DNA sequence: TGTGCCAGCAGCTTAAGCGCCTCCTACAATGAGCAGTTCTTC. The encoded protein is CASSLSASYNEQFF.

This chain links TRBV1 with TRBJ2-3; no check of the table's D call, TRBD2, against the DNA was made. TRBV1 is noted as a pseudogene. This CDR3 has 17 amino acids. This CDR3 is CTSSQDLGGGFTDTQYF. In nucleotides, the CDR3 is TGCACCAGCAGCCAAGATCTGGGCGGGGGATTCACAGATACGCAGTATTTT.

This clone was seen only a few times. This sequence joins TRBV2 and TRBJ2-1; no firm D call. CDR1 is SNHLY, CDR2 FYNNEI, per germline. Between the trimmed V and J ends, which lost 2 bases and 6 bases, there was a span of 8 bases. The CDR3 runs to 13 residues. The CDR3 nucleotides read TGTGCCAGCAGTGAATTGGGGTTCAATGAGCAGTTCTTC. This encodes CASSELGFNEQFF.

The rearrangement links TRBV5-1 to TRBJ2-2; 11 nucleotides agree with TRBD1. Germline V CDR1 and CDR2: SGHRS, YFSETQ. Trimming removed 6 bases from V and 5 bases from J; junction bases left unmatched: 6. CDR3 length: 15 residues. Written as DNA, the CDR3 is TGCGCCAGCACCCCCGGGACAGGGGGGACCGGGGAGCTGTTTTTT. Translation: CASTPGTGGTGELFF.

A few counts support this clone. This sequence joins TRBV3-1 (or the pseudogene TRBV3-2) and TRBJ1-1; 7 bases are a match to TRBD1. Germline V gene data show CDR1 as LGHDT and CDR2 as YNNKEL (reference sequence). This CDR3 has 14 amino acids. The trim removed 5 bases at V and 4 bases at J, leaving 7 bases unmatched. Written as DNA, the CDR3 is TGTGCCAGCAGCGGTACGACAGGGAGCACTGAAGCTTTCTTT. This sequence encodes CASSGTTGSTEAFF.

The chain carries TRBV18 and TRBJ2-7, with D perhaps being TRBD1 or TRBD2 (6 bases each). Trimming pared 4 bases from V and 3 bases from J, leaving 10 bases between. CDR3 length: 13 amino acids. Germline CDR1 and CDR2: KGHSH and LQKENI. This chain's CDR3 is CASSRGGSYEQYF. The CDR3 DNA follows: TGTGCCAGCTCACGAGGGGGGAGCTACGAGCAGTACTTC. The full variable domain, completed using reference TRBV18 and TRBJ2-7, is NAGVMQNPRHLVRRRGQEARLRCSPMKGHSHVYWYRQLPEEGLKFMVYLQKENIIDESGMPKERFSAEFPKEGPSILRIQQVVRGDSAAYFCASSRGGSYEQYFGPGTRLTVT.

The chain employs TRBV19 and TRBJ1-5; a possible D gene is TRBD1 (6 bases). Germline assignment: CDR1 LNHDA and CDR2 SQIVND (reference sequence). V lost 1 base and J lost 5, with 12 bases in between. The CDR3 length is 15 residues. The CDR3: CASSIVSGGHQPQHF. CDR3 bases: TGTGCCAGTAGTATAGTGTCGGGGGGGCATCAGCCCCAGCATTTT.

This chain links TRBV5-1 with TRBJ1-4; 8 bases are a match to TRBD1. Germline loops: CDR1 SGHRS, CDR2 YFSETQ. The J segment lost 6 bases and the V segment lost 9 bases, leaving 4 bases of the junction unmatched. The CDR3 consists of 12 residues. The CDR3: CATQGADEKLFF. DNA of the CDR3: TGCGCCACCCAGGGGGCCGATGAAAAACTGTTTTTT.

The chain carries TRBV28 and TRBJ2-7; TRBD2 might be the D (5 bases). With 7 bases removed from V and 2 bases from J, the gap between germline ends came to 18 bases. Germline values: CDR1 MDHEN, CDR2 SYDVKM. The CDR3 is 15 amino acids. CDR3 nucleotides: TGTGCCAGCACCGTCACCGGGGTTCCTCCCTACGAGCAGTACTTC. Translation gives CASTVTGVPPYEQYF.

This chain links TRBV5-4 with TRBJ2-5; TRBD1 matches at 11 bases. The CDR3 is 16 residues long. Germline CDR1 reads SGHNT; CDR2 reads YYREEE (reference sequence). V shed 0 bases and J 5 bases; nucleotides not matched to a gene: 6. CDR3 DNA: TGTGCCAGCAGCTTGGGGGACAGGGGGTTAAGGGAGACCCAGTACTTC. Translated: CASSLGDRGLRETQYF.

CDR3: CASRPTGPNTEAFF. CDR3 bases: TGTGCCAGCAGACCTACAGGGCCGAACACTGAAGCTTTCTTT. The V and J genes are TRBV7-9 and TRBJ1-1, with TRBD1 as a possible D gene (6 bases). With 6 bases removed from V and 1 base from J, the gap between germline ends came to 12 bases. CDR1 SEHNR and CDR2 FQNEAQ come from the germline V gene (reference sequence). The CDR3 extends over 14 amino acids.

The CDR3 nucleotides read TGTGCCAGCAGTGGGTCACAAGGGACTGAAGCTTTCTTT. It yields the protein CASSGSQGTEAFF. V is TRBV28 and J is TRBJ1-1; no definite D call. Trimming took 5 bases from V and 5 from J, leaving 12 bases between them. Germline-derived CDR1 and CDR2 are MDHEN and SYDVKM. The CDR3 is 13 residues long. Complete variable domain (other parts from reference TRBV28 and TRBJ1-1): DVKVTQSSRYLVKRTGEKVFLECVQDMDHENMFWYRQDPGLGLRLIYFSYDVKMKEKGDIPEGYSVSREKKERFSLILESASTNQTSMYLCASSGSQGTEAFFGQGTRLTVV.

The gene calls are TRBV5-5 and TRBJ1-1; perhaps TRBD1 as D (5 bases). This CDR3 is built from 15 residues. V dropped 1 base and J dropped 2 bases, with 12 bases sitting between them. The germline CDR1 and CDR2 sequences are SGHKS and YYEKEE (reference sequence). CDR3 loop: CASSLLPRGNTEAFF. The CDR3 DNA reads TGTGCCAGCAGCTTGTTACCAAGGGGTAACACTGAAGCTTTCTTT.

V gene TRBV30 combines with J gene TRBJ2-3; D call uncertain. The CDR3 is 13 residues long. Trimming left V 1 base short and J 3 bases short, with 8 bases between. Germline V gene data show CDR1 as GTSNPN and CDR2 as SVGIG (reference sequence). CDR3 nucleotides: TGTGCCTGGAGTGCACGGCGGACAGATACGCAGTATTTT. This codes for CAWSARRTDTQYF.

A word on this clone: The sample has other DNA sequences that encode this CDR3 too. The CDR3 nucleotides read TGTGCCAGCAGCTTAGTCCGAGGGACTGAAGCTTTCTTT. It translates to CASSLVRGTEAFF. V gene TRBV7-8 combines with J gene TRBJ1-1; D is unresolved. Trimming took off 1 base at V and 5 bases at J, with 8 bases between the two ends. The CDR3 has 13 amino acids. Per the germline V gene, CDR1 is SGHVS and CDR2 is FQNEAQ.

The rearrangement uses TRBV5-1 and TRBJ2-5; the D gene is possibly TRBD1 (5 bases). V was trimmed by 2 bases and J by 0 bases, leaving 8 bases between them. The germline gives CDR1 SGHRS, CDR2 YFSETQ. The CDR3 extends over 14 amino acids. CDR3 DNA: TGCGCCAGCAGCTTCCAGGACAACCAAGAGACCCAGTACTTC. It is translated as CASSFQDNQETQYF.

This clone appeared a single time. The J gene is TRBJ2-7, the V gene TRBV21-1. TRBV21-1 is a pseudogene. The CDR3 contains 17 residues. CDR3 region: CASSKLERGRRPYEQYF. CDR3 nucleotides: TGTGCCAGCAGCAAGTTGGAACGGGGCAGGAGGCCCTACGAGCAGTACTTC.

The rearrangement uses TRBV28 and TRBJ1-5; D is ambiguous. The CDR3 runs to 12 residues. Trimming pared 3 bases from V and 2 bases from J, leaving 2 bases between. Germline V gene sequence: CDR1 MDHEN, CDR2 SYDVKM. CDR3: CASSLGNQPQHF. The CDR3 DNA reads as TGTGCCAGCAGTTTGGGCAATCAGCCCCAGCATTTT.

The rearrangement joins TRBV2 to TRBJ1-2, with TRBD1 matching 10 bases. The germline CDR1 and CDR2 sequences are SNHLY and FYNNEI. This CDR3 spans 15 amino acids. The V segment lost 1 base and the J segment 6 bases; nucleotides outside the gene matches: 5. CDR3 sequence: CASSEGGGTGDGYTF. DNA of the CDR3: TGTGCCAGCAGTGAAGGGGGAGGGACAGGGGATGGCTACACCTTC.

This clone came up once. The chain is built from TRBV19 and TRBJ1-5; D is possibly TRBD1 (5 bases). Trimming stripped 3 bases from V and 5 bases from J, with 11 bases between. The CDR3 consists of 14 residues. Germline lookup yields CDR1 LNHDA and CDR2 SQIVND (reference sequence). The CDR3 bases are TGTGCCAGTAGTATGCGACCCAGGGATCAGCCCCAGCATTTT. As protein: CASSMRPRDQPQHF.

The rearrangement joins TRBV2 to TRBJ2-3; 10 bases are shared with TRBD1. J gave up 2 bases and V 6 bases, and 5 bases lay outside the gene matches. Per germline, CDR1 SNHLY and CDR2 FYNNEI. This CDR3 is 15 amino acids long. In DNA form, the CDR3 reads TGTGCCAGCAGCCAGGGGACAGGGGACACAGATACGCAGTATTTT. It codes for CASSQGTGDTDTQYF.

The CDR3, as DNA: TGTGCCAGCAGCCCACAGGGGGCACGTGAAAAACTGTTTTTT. Its protein product is CASSPQGAREKLFF. The chain couples TRBV6-6 to TRBJ1-4; TRBD1 agrees at 9 bases. Per the germline V gene, CDR1 is MNHNY and CDR2 is SVGAGI (reference sequence). This CDR3 has 14 residues. Trimming took 6 bases from V and 7 from J; bases not matched to a gene: 6.